Following are 5 T cell receptor beta chains from one sample sequenced in a study of regulatory dendritic cells for organ transplantation. The table came from immunoSEQ multiplex PCR; TCRdb's copy has only in-frame clones and leaves some out. The sample holds 26,000 or so clones, 80% to 85% seen once. The specimen sequenced was naive CD4+ T cells from blood. The subset denotes: CD45RA+ naive T cells. These receptors came from a human donor in good health.

This chain connects TRBV7-2 to TRBJ2-5; TRBD2 matches 7 bases. The CDR3 has 19 residues. Germline CDR1 and CDR2: SGHTA and FQGNSA. The J segment lost 5 bases and the V segment lost 1 base, leaving 19 bases of the junction unmatched. As DNA, the CDR3 is TGTGCCAGCAGCTTAGTTAGGACTAGGGCCACTCCATGGAGGGAGACCCAGTACTTC. Protein sequence: CASSLVRTRATPWRETQYF.

This clone appeared a few times. The rearrangement links TRBV10-3 to TRBJ2-3, with TRBD1 identical over 8 bases. Trimming removed 0 bases from V and 5 bases from J; junction bases left unmatched: 4. In germline, CDR1 is ENHRY, CDR2 SYGVKD. This CDR3 is 15 amino acids long. This CDR3 reads CAISESQGARDTQYF. In DNA, the CDR3 is TGTGCCATCAGTGAGTCGCAGGGGGCGCGAGATACGCAGTATTTT.

The rearrangement joins TRBV18 to TRBJ1-1; no reliable D call. The germline V and J ends were trimmed by 1 base and 1 base, with 10 bases remaining between them. The CDR3 covers 15 residues. Germline V gene sequence: CDR1 KGHSH, CDR2 LQKENI. DNA of the CDR3: TGTGCCAGCTCACCACTCATAGACACGAACACTGAAGCTTTCTTT. This sequence encodes CASSPLIDTNTEAFF.

The CDR3 here is CASSLISPANTGELFF. CDR3 sequence (DNA): TGTGCCAGCAGCTTAATCTCTCCCGCGAACACCGGGGAGCTGTTTTTT. This chain connects TRBV5-8 to TRBJ2-2, with D uncertain. V lost 2 bases, J lost 0 bases, and 11 bases lay in between. CDR1 and CDR2 (germline): SGHTS, YDEGEE. The CDR3 covers 16 residues.

The V gene is TRBV2, the J gene TRBJ1-4; 9 nucleotides line up with TRBD1. J gave up 7 bases and V 6 bases, and 6 bases lay outside the gene matches. CDR3 length equals 14 residues. Germline loops: CDR1 SNHLY, CDR2 FYNNEI. The CDR3 here is CASRGQGGSEKLFF. The DNA of the CDR3 is TGTGCCAGCAGGGGACAGGGAGGGAGTGAAAAACTGTTTTTT.